This entry lists 5 T cell receptor beta chains sequenced from one sample in a study of blood T cell repertoires in COVID-19. Profiled with immunoSEQ multiplex PCR; TCRdb holds only in-frame clones, not every one. The table lists about 110,000 clones, 65% to 75% of them singletons. Specimen: peripheral blood. These receptors were taken from an elderly man with acute or convalescent COVID-19.

This clone occurred a few times. This rearrangement joins TRBV15 to TRBJ1-4; D not resolved. Germline CDR1 LNHNV, CDR2 YYDKDF (reference sequence). The V and J ends lost 2 bases and 2 bases respectively, with 12 bases between them. The CDR3 has 16 residues. The CDR3 DNA sequence: TGTGCCACCAGCAGAATATACCAGAGGACTAATGAAAAACTGTTTTTT. Protein sequence: CATSRIYQRTNEKLFF.

V usage is TRBV19 and J usage is TRBJ2-1, with D possibly matching TRBD2 (6 bases). CDR1 and CDR2 (germline): LNHDA, SQIVND (reference sequence). V was shortened by 5 bases and J by 0 bases, with 14 bases between the two germline ends. This CDR3 spans 16 amino acids. The CDR3: CASSDGGASSYNEQFF. CDR3 nucleotides: TGTGCCAGTAGTGACGGGGGTGCCTCCTCCTACAATGAGCAGTTCTTC.

The rearrangement uses TRBV7-2 and TRBJ2-7, with D perhaps matching TRBD1 (5 bases). The V and J ends lost 3 bases and 4 bases respectively, with 13 bases between them. The V gene's germline CDR1 is SGHTA and CDR2 FQGNSA. This CDR3 has 14 residues. The CDR3 bases are TGTGCCAGCAGCTTGACACAGGTTGCATACGAGCAGTACTTC. It yields the protein CASSLTQVAYEQYF.

The rearrangement links TRBV5-4 to TRBJ1-2, with D tentatively TRBD1 (5 bases). The CDR3 runs to 14 residues. In germline, CDR1 is SGHNT, CDR2 YYREEE (reference sequence). V was cut by 0 bases and J by 2 bases, with 8 bases left in between. CDR3 region: CASSLDRRNYGYTF. Here the CDR3 DNA reads TGTGCCAGCAGCTTGGACAGGCGAAACTATGGCTACACCTTC.

The chain employs TRBV3-1 (or the pseudogene TRBV3-2) and TRBJ2-5; D might be TRBD1 (6 bases). Germline V gene data show CDR1 as LGHDT and CDR2 as YNNKEL (reference sequence). The CDR3 has 14 residues. V lost 4 bases to trimming and J lost 0 bases, with 9 bases between them. CDR3 sequence reads: CASSLRQDQETQYF. The CDR3 nucleotides read TGTGCCAGCAGCCTCCGACAGGACCAAGAGACCCAGTACTTC.